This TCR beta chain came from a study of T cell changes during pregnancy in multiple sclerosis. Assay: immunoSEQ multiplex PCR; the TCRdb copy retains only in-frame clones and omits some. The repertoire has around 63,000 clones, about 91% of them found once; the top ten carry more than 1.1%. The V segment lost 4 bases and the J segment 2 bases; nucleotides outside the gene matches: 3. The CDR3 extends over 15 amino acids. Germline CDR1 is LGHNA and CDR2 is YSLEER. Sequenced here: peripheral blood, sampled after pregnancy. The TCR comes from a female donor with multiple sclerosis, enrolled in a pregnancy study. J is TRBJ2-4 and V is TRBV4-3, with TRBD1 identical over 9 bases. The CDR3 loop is CASSPQGATKNIQYF. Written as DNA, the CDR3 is TGCGCCAGCAGCCCACAGGGGGCGACCAAAAACATTCAGTACTTC.